This T cell receptor beta chain comes out of a study of shared clonotypes between healthy human individuals. Assay: immunoSEQ multiplex PCR; the TCRdb copy retains only in-frame clones and omits some. The sample holds more than 550,000 clones; 92% are singletons and the top ten take approximately 24%. This CDR3 has 13 amino acids. Germline V gene data show CDR1 as SGHNT and CDR2 as YENEEA. V lost 1 base and J lost 3, with 7 bases in between. As defined, naive CD8 cells were CD45RO-negative and positively selected for CCR7, with terminally differentiated effector memory CD45RA+ cells excluded. The chain has TRBV11-3 and TRBJ2-7; perhaps D is TRBD1 or TRBD2 (5 bases each). The TCR comes from a young man in good health. The specimen sequenced was naive CD8+ T cells sorted from blood. The CDR3 DNA reads as TGTGCCAGCAGCTTAGGGGACGACTACGAGCAGTACTTC. Protein product: CASSLGDDYEQYF.